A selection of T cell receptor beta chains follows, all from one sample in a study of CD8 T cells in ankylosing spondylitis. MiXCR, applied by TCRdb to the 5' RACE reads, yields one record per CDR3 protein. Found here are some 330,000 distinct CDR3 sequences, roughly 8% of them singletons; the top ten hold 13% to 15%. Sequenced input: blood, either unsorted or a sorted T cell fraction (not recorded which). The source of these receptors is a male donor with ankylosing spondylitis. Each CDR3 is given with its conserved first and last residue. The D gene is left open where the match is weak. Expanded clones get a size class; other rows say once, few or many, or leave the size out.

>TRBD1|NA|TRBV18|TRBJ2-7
TGTGCCAGCTCGTCAGGGGGCCCCTCCTACGAGCAGTACTTC
CASSSGGPSYEQYF
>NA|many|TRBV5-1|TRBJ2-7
TGCGCCAGCAGCTTGGACGAGGGAGGATTCTACGAGCAGTACTTC
CASSLDEGGFYEQYF
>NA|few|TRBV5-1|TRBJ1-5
TGCGCCAGCAGCTCCGGGGGCATCGATCAGCCCCAGCATTTT
CASSSGGIDQPQHF
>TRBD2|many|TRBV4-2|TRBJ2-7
TGTGCCAGCAGCCAACCTGGGGACTACAATTACGAGCAGTACTTC
CASSQPGDYNYEQYF
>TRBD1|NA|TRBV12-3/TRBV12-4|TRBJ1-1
TGTGCCAGCAGTTTAGCAGGGGGGACAGGACGCTTTGAAGCTTTCTTT
CASSLAGGTGRFEAFF
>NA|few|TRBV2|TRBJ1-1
TGTGCCAACCGATACCGGGCCTCCGGTAACACTGAAGCTTTCTTT
CANRYRASGNTEAFF
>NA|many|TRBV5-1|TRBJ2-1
TGCGCCAGCAGCTTGTCTACAATTTACAATGAGCAGTTCTTC
CASSLSTIYNEQFF
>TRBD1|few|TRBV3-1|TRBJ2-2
TGTGCCAGCAGCCCCCGGACAGGGAGCGGCGGGGAGCTGTTTTTT
CASSPRTGSGGELFF
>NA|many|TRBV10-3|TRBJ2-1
TGTGCTGTCGGTAGAGGAGGTGGTGACAATGAGCAGTTCTTC
CAVGRGGGDNEQFF
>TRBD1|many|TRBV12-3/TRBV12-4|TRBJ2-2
TGTGCCAGCAGTCCAGGGGGCACGAACACCGGGGAGCTGTTTTTT
CASSPGGTNTGELFF
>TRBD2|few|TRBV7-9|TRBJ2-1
TGTGCCAGCCGCGTCGCTAGCGGAGGGTACAATGAGCAGTTCTTC
CASRVASGGYNEQFF
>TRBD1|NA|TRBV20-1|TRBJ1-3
TGCAGTGCTGAGAGGGACAGTTGGGACACCATATATTTT
CSAERDSWDTIYF
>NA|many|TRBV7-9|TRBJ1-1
TGTGCCATCCTAAACACTGAAGCTTTCTTT
CAILNTEAFF
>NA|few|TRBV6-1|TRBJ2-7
TGTGCCAGCAGTGAATGGGACTTTGCAGCGGTCACGGACGAGCAGTACTTC
CASSEWDFAAVTDEQYF
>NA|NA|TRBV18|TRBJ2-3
TGTGCCAGCTCACCACTTTTCGGGGGGCCGGGAGATACGCAGTATTTT
CASSPLFGGPGDTQYF
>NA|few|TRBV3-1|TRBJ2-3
TGTGCCAGCAGCCAAGAACCTAGCTCAGATACGCAGTATTTT
CASSQEPSSDTQYF
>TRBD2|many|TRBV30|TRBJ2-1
TGTGCCTGGGAGCGGGGTGAGCAGTTCTTC
CAWERGEQFF
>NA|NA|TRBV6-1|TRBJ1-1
TGTGCCAGCAGTGATGAAGGGTTGGCGAACACTGAAGCTTTCTTT
CASSDEGLANTEAFF
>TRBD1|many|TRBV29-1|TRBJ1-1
TGCAGCGCAGCGGACAGGGGTTATGAAGCTTTCTTT
CSAADRGYEAFF
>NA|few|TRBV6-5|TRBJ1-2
TGTGCCAGCTTGGACAAATTTTATGGCTACACCTTC
CASLDKFYGYTF
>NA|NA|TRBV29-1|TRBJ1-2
TGCAGCGTCGGGGGGCCTAACTATGGCTACACCTTC
CSVGGPNYGYTF
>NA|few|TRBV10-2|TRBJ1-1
TGCGCCAGCAGTGTATTAGGGTGGGGTTCAAACACTGAAGCTTTCTTT
CASSVLGWGSNTEAFF
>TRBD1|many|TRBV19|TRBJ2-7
TGTGCGAGTAGTCCAGGGGGCAGCCGTTACGAGCAGTACTTC
CASSPGGSRYEQYF
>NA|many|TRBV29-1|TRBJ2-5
TGCAGCGGGGGCACTCTCCAAGAGACCCAGTACTTC
CSGGTLQETQYF
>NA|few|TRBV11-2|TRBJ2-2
TGTGCCAGCAGCCCTCTTTCTATGGCCGGGGAGCTGTTTTTT
CASSPLSMAGELFF
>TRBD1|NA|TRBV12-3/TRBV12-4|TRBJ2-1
TGTGCCAGCAGTCCCGCCGGGACAGGCCACAATGAGCAGTTCTTC
CASSPAGTGHNEQFF
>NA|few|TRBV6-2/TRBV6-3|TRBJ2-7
TGTGCCAGCAGTTACTGGCGCGAGGGCAACTACGAGCAGTACTTC
CASSYWREGNYEQYF
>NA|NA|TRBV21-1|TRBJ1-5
TGTGCCAGCAGCAAAGAAGGGACGGATAGCAATCAGCCCCAGCATTTT
CASSKEGTDSNQPQHF
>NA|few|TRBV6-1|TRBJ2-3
TGTGCCAGCAGTCGTATTATGGGGGGCACAGATACGCAGTATTTT
CASSRIMGGTDTQYF
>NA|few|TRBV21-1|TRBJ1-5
TGTGCCAGCAGCAAACCGTCTGGGATTGAGGCGACGGGTGGTGAGCCCCAGCATTTT
CASSKPSGIEATGGEPQHF
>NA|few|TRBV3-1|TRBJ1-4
TGTGCCAGCAGCCAAGATTGGGACGTTAATGAAAAACTGTTTTTT
CASSQDWDVNEKLFF